The entry below describes one T cell receptor (beta chain). The antigen remains undetermined. The V segment lost 2 bases and the J segment 3 bases; nucleotides outside the gene matches: 4. Germline lookup yields CDR1 KGHSH and CDR2 LQKENI. The CDR3 runs 15 residues. The protocol was immunoSEQ multiplex PCR, while the TCRdb copy is restricted to in-frame clones and leaves out a portion. Among about 1 million clones, about 75% were seen once, and the ten largest hold approximately 1.5%. The data were taken from a study of shared clonotypes between healthy human individuals. The study's findings and limits: Represented genetic and exposure-history diversity was restricted by having few donors. Naive subsets generally had larger estimated richness than memory subsets. Across a handful of donors, naive CD4 shared around 5.3%, naive CD8 more than 3%, memory CD4 roughly 2.4%, memory CD8 0.4%.

The chain is built from TRBV18 and TRBJ2-7; 10 nucleotides match TRBD2. The receptor's source is a man in his late teens or twenties in good health. Sequencing input: memory CD4+ T cells sorted from blood. Subset reported: CD45RA-negative fraction. The CDR3 protein is CASSPITSGIYEQYF. The CDR3, as DNA: TGTGCCAGCTCACCAATTACTAGCGGGATCTACGAGCAGTACTTC.